This T cell receptor beta chain is drawn from a study of blood T cells in healthy people across ages. The germline V gene has CDR1 SGHRS and CDR2 YFSETQ. CDR3 length: 15 residues. V was trimmed by 1 base and J by 0 bases, leaving 10 bases between them. For the second PCR, which ran for roughly 7 to 11 cycles, a sample-barcoded 5' primer and a J-beta primer mix were used. Each CDR3 protein gets one entry after TCRdb re-called the 5' RACE reads with MiXCR. The sample consists of 700,000 to 800,000 distinct CDR3 sequences, around 40% of them appearing once. The chain recombines TRBV5-1 with TRBJ2-5; no definite D call. The material sequenced was blood. The receptor was derived from a woman in her fifties or sixties in good health. CDR3 loop: CASSLFGSHQETQYF. The CDR3 nucleotides are TGCGCCAGCAGCTTGTTCGGTTCTCACCAAGAGACCCAGTACTTC.